Sequencing of this TCR beta chain was carried out in a study of T cells after somatic rescue of genetic block. This table comes from immunoSEQ multiplex PCR, and its TCRdb copy is limited to in-frame clones, with some not included. The sample has tens of thousands of clones, 92% seen once. CDR3 length: 16 residues. CDR1 and CDR2 (germline): LGHNA, YSLEER. V lost 4 bases and J lost 0; bases outside the gene matches: 6. V gene TRBV4-3 combines with J gene TRBJ2-1; 7 bases line up with TRBD1. Source material: peripheral blood mononuclear cells (PBMCs). The receptor was derived from a middle-aged man. The CDR3 bases are TGCGCCAGCAGCCCCGCCGACAGGGCCTCCTACAATGAGCAGTTCTTC. Its translation: CASSPADRASYNEQFF.